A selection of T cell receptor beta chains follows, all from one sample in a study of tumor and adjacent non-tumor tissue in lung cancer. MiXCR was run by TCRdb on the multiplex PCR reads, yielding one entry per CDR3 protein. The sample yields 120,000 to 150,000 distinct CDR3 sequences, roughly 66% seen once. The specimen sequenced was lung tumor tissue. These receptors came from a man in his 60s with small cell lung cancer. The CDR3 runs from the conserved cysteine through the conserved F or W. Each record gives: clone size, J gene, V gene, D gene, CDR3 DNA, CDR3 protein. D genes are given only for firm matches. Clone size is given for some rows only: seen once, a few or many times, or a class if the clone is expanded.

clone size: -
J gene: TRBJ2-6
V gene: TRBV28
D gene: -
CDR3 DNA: TGTGCCAGCAGTTCCCGACAAGTTTCTGGGGCCAACGTCCTGACTTTC
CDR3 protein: CASSSRQVSGANVLTF

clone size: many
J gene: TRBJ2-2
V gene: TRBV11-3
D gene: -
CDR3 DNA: TGTGCCAGCAGCGTAGGCAGGGGCACCGGGGAGCTGTTTTTT
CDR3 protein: CASSVGRGTGELFF

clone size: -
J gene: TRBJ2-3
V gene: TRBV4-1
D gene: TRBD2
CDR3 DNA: TGCCCCAGCAGCCAAGCTAGCGGGCATAGCACAGATACGCAGTATTTT
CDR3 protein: CPSSQASGHSTDTQYF

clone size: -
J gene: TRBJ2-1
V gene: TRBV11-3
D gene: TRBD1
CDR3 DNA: TGTGCCAGCAGCCCCGGGTTCCCGAGCTACTCCGAGACAGGGGTCCCAAGCTCCTACGATGAGCTGTTCTTC
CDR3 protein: CASSPGFPSYSETGVPSSYDELFF

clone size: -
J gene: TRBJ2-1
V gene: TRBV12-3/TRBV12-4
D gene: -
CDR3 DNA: TGTGCCAGCAGTTTTGCCGGGACGGGGGATGAGCAGTTCTTC
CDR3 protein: CASSFAGTGDEQFF

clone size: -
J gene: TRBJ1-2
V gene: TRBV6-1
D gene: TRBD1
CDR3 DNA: TGTGCCAGCGCGGGACAGGGTGGTATGTTTGGCTACACCTTC
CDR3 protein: CASAGQGGMFGYTF

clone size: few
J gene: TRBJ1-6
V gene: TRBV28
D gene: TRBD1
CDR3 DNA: TGTGCCAGCAGTGAGGGACAGGGTAATTCACCCCTCCACTTT
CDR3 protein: CASSEGQGNSPLHF

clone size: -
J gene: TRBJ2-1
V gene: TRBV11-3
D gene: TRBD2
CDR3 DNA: TGTGTCAGCAGCTCTGGACTAGCGGGAGGGCCCTACAATGAGGAGTTCTTC
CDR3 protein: CVSSSGLAGGPYNEEFF

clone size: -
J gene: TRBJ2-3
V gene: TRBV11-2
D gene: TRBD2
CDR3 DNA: TGTGCCAGCAGCTCAGGGACTAGCGGGAGAGATATGCAGTATTTT
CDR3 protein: CASSSGTSGRDMQYF

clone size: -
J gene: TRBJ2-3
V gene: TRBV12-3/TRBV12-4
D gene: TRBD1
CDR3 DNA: TGTGCCTGCAGTTTGGTCCAGGGGGTTGCAGATACGCAGTATTTT
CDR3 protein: CACSLVQGVADTQYF

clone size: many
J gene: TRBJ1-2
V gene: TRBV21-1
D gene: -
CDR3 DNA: TGTGCCAGCAGCAAAAAGGGGCAGCCCCCGAGGGGCTACACCTTC
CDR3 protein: CASSKKGQPPRGYTF

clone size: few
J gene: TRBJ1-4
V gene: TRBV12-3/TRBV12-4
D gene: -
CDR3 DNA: TGTGCCAGCACCCCGAGGGCCGGGTTTGAAAAACTGTTTTTT
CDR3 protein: CASTPRAGFEKLFF

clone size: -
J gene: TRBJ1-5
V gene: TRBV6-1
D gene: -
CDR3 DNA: TGTGCCAGCAGTGAAGTCGGCCGTGGGCCCGAGCATTTT
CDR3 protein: CASSEVGRGPEHF

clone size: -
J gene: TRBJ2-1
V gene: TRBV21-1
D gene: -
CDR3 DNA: TGTACCAGCAGCAGCAGACTAGCGGAGCAGTTCTTC
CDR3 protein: CTSSSRLAEQFF

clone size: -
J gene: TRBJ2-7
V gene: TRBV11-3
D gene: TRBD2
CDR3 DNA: TGTGCCAGCAGCTTTAGCGGGGACTGTCCCACTGTCTACGAGCAGTACTTC
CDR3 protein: CASSFSGDCPTVYEQYF

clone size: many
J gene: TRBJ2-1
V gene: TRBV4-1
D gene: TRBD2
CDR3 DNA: TGCGCCAGCAGCCAAGATGGTTCCTTTGCGGGAGAGAATGAGCAGTTCTTC
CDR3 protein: CASSQDGSFAGENEQFF

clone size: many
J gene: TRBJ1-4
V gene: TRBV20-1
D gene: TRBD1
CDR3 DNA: TGCAGTGCGACCCCGGGACAGGGTGCTTATGAAAAACTGTTTTTT
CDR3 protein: CSATPGQGAYEKLFF

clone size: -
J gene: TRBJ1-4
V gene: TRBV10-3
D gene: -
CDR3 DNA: TGTGCCATCAGTGAGTCGGGGAACGGGGGAAGGCGAAAACTGTTTTTT
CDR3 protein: CAISESGNGGRRKLFF

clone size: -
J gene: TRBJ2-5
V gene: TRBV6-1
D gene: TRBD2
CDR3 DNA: TGTACCAGCAGTGTCCGGTTACCGGGACTAGCGGGAGAAACCCAGTACTTC
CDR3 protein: CTSSVRLPGLAGETQYF

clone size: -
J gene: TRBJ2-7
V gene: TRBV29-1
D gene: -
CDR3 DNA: TGCAGCGTTGAAGCGCCCAGGGCCGGATTACGCGAGCAGTACTTC
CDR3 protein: CSVEAPRAGLREQYF

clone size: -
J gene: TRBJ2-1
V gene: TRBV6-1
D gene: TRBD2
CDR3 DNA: TGTGCCAGCAAGATTAGCGGGATCTCATACAATGAGCAGTTCTTC
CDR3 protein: CASKISGISYNEQFF

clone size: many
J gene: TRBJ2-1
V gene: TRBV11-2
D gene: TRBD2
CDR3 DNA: TGTGCCAGCAGCTCCTTAGCGGGAGCTCCCTACAATGAGCAGTTCTTC
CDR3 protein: CASSSLAGAPYNEQFF

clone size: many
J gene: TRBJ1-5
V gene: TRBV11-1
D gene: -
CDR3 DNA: TGTGCCAGCAGCTTGGCCCTCAATCAGCCCCAGCATTTT
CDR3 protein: CASSLALNQPQHF

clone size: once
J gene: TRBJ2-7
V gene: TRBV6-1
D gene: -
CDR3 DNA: TGTGTAACGGGCCAGGTAGCCTACGAGCAGTACTTC
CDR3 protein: CVTGQVAYEQYF

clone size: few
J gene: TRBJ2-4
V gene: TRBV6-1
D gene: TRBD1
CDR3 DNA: TGTGTCAGTTTAAGGACAGGGGGCCAAAACATTCAGTACTTC
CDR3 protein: CVSLRTGGQNIQYF

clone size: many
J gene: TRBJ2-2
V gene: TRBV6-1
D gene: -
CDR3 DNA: TGTGCCAGCAGTGAAGGGCCGAACACCGGGGAGCTGTTTTTT
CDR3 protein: CASSEGPNTGELFF

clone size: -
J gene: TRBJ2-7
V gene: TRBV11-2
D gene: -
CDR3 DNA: TGTGCCAGCAGCTTAATCCAGTCCTACGAGCAGTACTTC
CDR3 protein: CASSLIQSYEQYF

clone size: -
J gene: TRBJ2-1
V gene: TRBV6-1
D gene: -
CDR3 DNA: TGTGCCAGCAGGGATAGGAATGAGCAGTCCTTC
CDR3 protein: CASRDRNEQSF

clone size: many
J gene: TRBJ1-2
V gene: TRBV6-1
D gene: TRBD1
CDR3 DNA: TGTGCCAGCAGACCGGGACAGGGGTCTAACTATGGCTACACCTTC
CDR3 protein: CASRPGQGSNYGYTF

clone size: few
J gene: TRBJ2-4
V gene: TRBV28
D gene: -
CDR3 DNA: TGTGCCAGCAATCAGGGACGGTGGAACATTCAGTACTTC
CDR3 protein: CASNQGRWNIQYF

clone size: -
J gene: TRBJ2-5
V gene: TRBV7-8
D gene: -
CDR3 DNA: TGTGCCAGCAGCTCTGGATTACAAGAGACCCAGTACTTC
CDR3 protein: CASSSGLQETQYF

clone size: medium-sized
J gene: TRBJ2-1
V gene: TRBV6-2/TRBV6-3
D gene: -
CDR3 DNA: TGTGCCAGCAGACATACTAGCCGAATTTACAATGAGCAGTTCTTC
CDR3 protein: CASRHTSRIYNEQFF